A single sample is the source of the 26 T cell receptor beta chains below, sequenced in a study of PD-L1 blockade in urothelial cancer. Regarding time point: pretreatment peripheral blood. TCRdb's copy holds only in-frame clones and misses some; the assay was immunoSEQ multiplex PCR. The repertoire consists of 45,000 to 70,000 clones, with roughly 87% occurring once and the leading ten covering approximately 15%. Source: PBMCs, taken around atezolizumab (anti-PD-L1) treatment. These receptors all stem from a man between 65 and 80 years old with urothelial cancer.

This clone was detected only a few times. In nucleotides, the CDR3 is TGTGCCAGCAGTTACCTACAGGGAGCTGGCGGTCAGCCCCAGCATTTT. This codes for CASSYLQGAGGQPQHF. The chain links TRBV6-6 to TRBJ1-5; TRBD1 might be the D (6 bases). The CDR3 spans 16 residues. The germline V and J ends were trimmed by 2 bases and 6 bases, with 17 bases remaining between them. The germline gives CDR1 MNHNY, CDR2 SVGAGI (reference sequence).

In this sample, this clone turned up once. The chain recombines TRBV18 with TRBJ2-1; tentative D call: TRBD1 (6 bases). CDR3 length: 16 residues. V lost 3 bases to trimming and J lost 9 bases, with 21 bases between them. From germline, CDR1 is KGHSH and CDR2 LQKENI. For the CDR3, the DNA is TGTGCCAGCTCACCTTCGACGGGAAGGGGGTCTGGTGAGCAGTTCTTC. Amino acids: CASSPSTGRGSGEQFF.

V usage is TRBV5-4 and J usage is TRBJ2-1; TRBD2 matches at 7 bases. Losses at the gene ends were 4 bases for V and 1 base for J; bases not matched to a gene: 5. Germline V gene sequence: CDR1 SGHNT, CDR2 YYREEE (reference sequence). The CDR3 has 15 amino acids. The CDR3 sequence: CASSPRAGSYNEQFF. CDR3 sequence (DNA): TGTGCCAGCAGCCCCAGAGCGGGGTCCTACAATGAGCAGTTCTTC.

The chain has TRBV5-1 and TRBJ2-5; 9 bases map to TRBD1. Germline CDR1 SGHRS, CDR2 YFSETQ. The CDR3 contains 16 residues. The V segment lost 1 base and the J segment 5 bases; nucleotides outside the gene matches: 9. DNA of the CDR3: TGCGCCAGCAGCTTGAGAACGACAGGGGGGACCGAGACCCAGTACTTC. This codes for CASSLRTTGGTETQYF.

The genes are TRBV6-5 and TRBJ1-1; unclear D gene. V lost 2 bases and J 1 base, leaving 14 bases between the germline ends. The CDR3 has 16 amino acids. Germline V gene lookup returns CDR1 MNHEY and CDR2 SVGAGI. Here the CDR3 reads CASSYDTARGNTEAFF. The CDR3 bases are TGTGCCAGCAGTTACGATACCGCCCGGGGGAACACTGAAGCTTTCTTT.

The V gene is TRBV18, the J gene TRBJ2-1, with TRBD2 matching 9 bases. Germline CDR1 reads KGHSH; CDR2 reads LQKENI. The CDR3 runs 15 residues. After removal of 3 bases from V and 8 bases from J, the junction contained 8 bases not matched to a gene. CDR3: CASSPGAGGVDEQFF. For the CDR3, the DNA is TGTGCCAGCTCACCCGGAGCGGGAGGAGTCGATGAGCAGTTCTTC. Together with reference TRBV18 and TRBJ2-1, the CDR3 gives the full variable domain: NAGVMQNPRHLVRRRGQEARLRCSPMKGHSHVYWYRQLPEEGLKFMVYLQKENIIDESGMPKERFSAEFPKEGPSILRIQQVVRGDSAAYFCASSPGAGGVDEQFFGPGTRLTVL.

In this sample, this clone turned up once. V gene TRBV15 combines with J gene TRBJ1-2; D might be TRBD1 (5 bases). Germline V gives CDR1 LNHNV, CDR2 YYDKDF (reference sequence). Trimming removed 0 bases at V and 2 bases at J, with 10 bases between. The CDR3 length is 15 residues. CDR3 amino acids: CATSRDKEGNYGYTF. In DNA form, the CDR3 reads TGTGCCACCAGCAGAGATAAGGAGGGGAACTATGGCTACACCTTC.

This chain links TRBV11-2 with TRBJ2-1; 11 bases are shared with TRBD2. The CDR3 has 15 residues. The junction had 9 bases not matched to a gene; V was cut back by 5 bases and J by 9 bases. The germline gives CDR1 SGHAT, CDR2 FQNNGV. CDR3 sequence (DNA): TGTGCCAGCAGCCCGCGTAGCGGGAGGGCTTTTGAGCAGTTCTTC. It yields the protein CASSPRSGRAFEQFF.

This clone showed up just a few times. The chain joins TRBV10-3 to TRBJ2-7; 9 bases line up with TRBD1. Trimming cost V 4 bases and J 2 bases; bases outside gene matches: 9. Germline CDR1 ENHRY, CDR2 SYGVKD. There are 16 residues in the CDR3. The CDR3: CAISASPGQGPYEQYF. In nucleotides, the CDR3 is TGTGCCATCAGTGCGTCGCCGGGACAGGGTCCCTACGAGCAGTACTTC.

This clone was observed a few times. The rearrangement uses TRBV5-1 and TRBJ2-2, with D tentatively TRBD2 (6 bases). The CDR3 totals 13 residues. The germline CDR1 and CDR2 sequences are SGHRS and YFSETQ. V was shortened by 1 base and J by 7 bases, with 8 bases between the two germline ends. The CDR3 nucleotides are TGCGCCAGCAGCTTGCGGGGGAACGGGGAGCTGTTTTTT. It yields the protein CASSLRGNGELFF.

The gene calls are TRBV6-5 and TRBJ1-2; TRBD1 matches 7 bases. The CDR3 length is 14 residues. CDR1 is MNHEY and CDR2 is SVGAGI in the germline V gene. Trimming cost V 0 bases and J 4 bases; bases outside gene matches: 2. This CDR3 reads CASSYSRDSYGYTF. CDR3 DNA: TGTGCCAGCAGTTACTCGAGGGACAGCTATGGCTACACCTTC.

This sequence joins TRBV5-1 and TRBJ2-1; TRBD2 aligns across 9 bases. This CDR3 comprises 17 residues. V lost 4 bases to trimming and J lost 0 bases; unmatched junction nucleotides: 8. Germline values: CDR1 SGHRS, CDR2 YFSETQ. The CDR3 reads CASSRLAGQFSYNEQFF. DNA for the CDR3: TGCGCCAGCAGCCGGCTAGCGGGACAGTTCTCCTACAATGAGCAGTTCTTC.

This chain links TRBV5-1 with TRBJ1-1; D is ambiguous. The germline V gene encodes CDR1 SGHRS and CDR2 YFSETQ. This CDR3 comprises 17 residues. Between the trimmed V and J ends, which lost 0 bases and 1 base, there was a span of 16 bases. CDR3 amino acids: CASSLGRSFSRNTEAFF. Here the CDR3 DNA reads TGCGCCAGCAGCTTGGGCCGTAGCTTCAGCCGGAACACTGAAGCTTTCTTT.

The chain recombines TRBV12-5 with TRBJ1-5; 12 bases are a match to TRBD1. With V trimmed by 6 bases and J by 6 bases, 12 bases remained unmatched. Germline CDR1 is LGHNT and CDR2 is FRNRAP. The length of the CDR3 is 17 residues. The CDR3 spells CASGPHRDRGPIQPQHF. The DNA of the CDR3 is TGTGCTAGTGGCCCCCACCGGGACAGGGGGCCTATTCAGCCCCAGCATTTT.

This clone has just a few counts. The CDR3 reads CASSQERGAGYEQYF. The CDR3 region has the DNA TGCGCCAGCAGCCAAGAACGGGGGGCGGGATACGAGCAGTACTTC. The rearrangement joins TRBV4-1 to TRBJ2-7, with D perhaps matching TRBD2 (7 bases). Germline values: CDR1 MGHRA, CDR2 YSYEKL. Trimming stripped 0 bases from V and 4 bases from J, with 13 bases between. CDR3 size: 15 residues.

This rearrangement joins TRBV11-2 to TRBJ1-2, with 8 bases identical to TRBD1. This CDR3 spans 16 amino acids. CDR1 SGHAT and CDR2 FQNNGV come from the germline V gene. V was clipped by 4 bases and J by 5 bases; unmatched bases: 12. CDR3 DNA sequence: TGTGCCAGCAGCTCCCCGGACAGGGAGTCGTGGTATGGCTACACCTTC. Its protein product is CASSSPDRESWYGYTF.

CDR3 DNA sequence: TGTGCCAGCACCACAGGGCAGTCCTACGAGCAGTACTTC. It codes for CASTTGQSYEQYF. The chain couples TRBV6-5 to TRBJ2-7; D possibly corresponds to TRBD1 (6 bases). In germline, CDR1 is MNHEY, CDR2 SVGAGI. V was trimmed by 7 bases and J by 1 base, leaving 11 bases between them. The CDR3 is 13 amino acids.

The sample holds a few counts of this clone. V gene TRBV10-2 combines with J gene TRBJ2-7; possible D gene TRBD2, 6 bases. The CDR3 is made up of 15 amino acids. CDR1 WSHSY and CDR2 SAAADI come from the germline V gene. V was shortened by 4 bases and J by 2 bases, with 15 bases between the two germline ends. The chain's CDR3 is CASSAVAAPPYEQYF. For the CDR3, the DNA is TGCGCCAGCAGTGCTGTAGCGGCTCCTCCCTACGAGCAGTACTTC.

The CDR3 sequence is CASSQDPGTGVYATEAFF. CDR3 coding DNA: TGCGCCAGCAGCCAAGATCCCGGGACAGGGGTTTATGCCACTGAAGCTTTCTTT. The chain uses TRBV4-1 and TRBJ1-1; 10 bases map to TRBD1. Germline trimming cut 0 bases from V and 4 bases from J; bases unmatched to any gene: 11. The CDR3 runs 18 residues. CDR1 MGHRA and CDR2 YSYEKL come from the germline V gene.

The chain couples TRBV19 to TRBJ2-7; 9 nucleotides agree with TRBD1. Trimming at V came to 4 bases and at J to 2 bases, leaving 3 bases not matched to a gene. This CDR3 contains 14 residues. Germline V CDR1 and CDR2: LNHDA, SQIVND (reference sequence). DNA of the CDR3: TGTGCCAGTAGTACCCGACAGGGGGCCTACGAGCAGTACTTC. Its protein is CASSTRQGAYEQYF.

This chain connects TRBV5-1 to TRBJ2-2, with a possible D match to TRBD1 (6 bases). Germline CDR1 and CDR2: SGHRS and YFSETQ. The CDR3 covers 14 residues. V dropped 5 bases and J dropped 1 base, with 9 bases sitting between them. This CDR3 is CASRLDRNTGELFF. CDR3 bases: TGCGCCAGCAGACTGGACAGGAACACCGGGGAGCTGTTTTTT. The full variable domain, rest sourced from reference TRBV5-1 and TRBJ2-2, is KAGVTQTPRYLIKTRGQQVTLSCSPISGHRSVSWYQQTPGQGLQFLFEYFSETQRNKGNFPGRFSGRQFSNSRSEMNVSTLELGDSALYLCASRLDRNTGELFFGEGSRLTVL.

This clone was observed a handful of times. The chain carries TRBV4-2 and TRBJ2-7; TRBD2 might be the D (5 bases). This CDR3 spans 12 amino acids. The V end was cut by 1 base, the J end by 7 bases, with 8 bases between. Germline CDR1 is LGHNA and CDR2 is YNFKEQ. CDR3 sequence (DNA): TGTGCCAGCAGCCAAGTGACGGGAGAGCAGTACTTC. As protein: CASSQVTGEQYF.

The chain couples TRBV5-1 to TRBJ1-4, with a tentative D call TRBD1 (6 bases). Trimming cost V 0 bases and J 2 bases, with 11 bases left between them. Germline V gene lookup returns CDR1 SGHRS and CDR2 YFSETQ. The CDR3 loop spans 16 amino acids. The CDR3 DNA is TGCGCCAGCAGCTTGGCGGGGGGGGCCACTAATGAAAAACTGTTTTTT. As protein: CASSLAGGATNEKLFF.

The chain has TRBV7-2 and TRBJ2-1; TRBD2 agrees at 7 bases. V dropped 5 bases and J dropped 2; count of bases not matched to a gene: 6. From germline, CDR1 is SGHTA and CDR2 FQGNSA. This CDR3 region has 15 residues. For the CDR3, the DNA is TGTGCCAGCAGCCCAAGCGGGACGACCTACAATGAGCAGTTCTTC. Amino acid sequence: CASSPSGTTYNEQFF.

The chain employs TRBV5-1 and TRBJ2-7; TRBD2 matches 10 bases. The CDR3 consists of 15 residues. Germline loops: CDR1 SGHRS, CDR2 YFSETQ. With 4 bases clipped from V and 3 bases from J, the junction kept 7 bases outside the gene matches. The CDR3 sequence: CASSPAGTSDYEQYF. Written as DNA, the CDR3 is TGCGCCAGCAGCCCCGCCGGGACTAGCGACTACGAGCAGTACTTC.

CDR3 in amino acids: CASSYRTSGAYEQYF. The CDR3 DNA reads TGCGCCAGCAGCTACCGGACTAGCGGGGCCTACGAGCAGTACTTC. The rearrangement links TRBV4-1 to TRBJ2-7, with 12 nucleotides matching TRBD2. This CDR3 has 15 residues. Per germline, CDR1 MGHRA and CDR2 YSYEKL. Losses at the gene ends were 5 bases for V and 2 bases for J; bases not matched to a gene: 4.